This entry describes one TCR beta chain. What it recognizes is unknown. The data stem from a study of beta chain features in type 1 diabetes. Study findings and constraints: Equally in patients and controls, PCR might preferentially amplify shorter templates. The analysis here could not establish whether HLA type shapes TCRB rearrangement. At VDJ recombination sites, type 1 diabetes patients had fewer insertions and more deleted nucleotides.

TCRB transcripts that were expressed got sequenced, as all of the isolated RNA had been reverse transcribed. The assay was immunoSEQ multiplex PCR, and TCRdb's table has in-frame clones only and misses some. Of hundreds of thousands of clones listed, 10% to 15% were seen once; the top ten hold less than 0.02%. The sequencing sample was made of naive CD4+ T cells from blood. This clonotype originated in a man between 18 and 29 years old in good health.

The DNA for the CDR3 is TGTGCCAGCTCACCACGGACAGGGGTAATCAATGAGCAGTTCTTC. Encoded protein: CASSPRTGVINEQFF. The genes are TRBV18 and TRBJ2-1; 9 bases match TRBD1. Germline lookup yields CDR1 KGHSH and CDR2 LQKENI. J lost 6 bases, V lost 1 base, and 4 bases had no gene match. This CDR3 has 15 residues.